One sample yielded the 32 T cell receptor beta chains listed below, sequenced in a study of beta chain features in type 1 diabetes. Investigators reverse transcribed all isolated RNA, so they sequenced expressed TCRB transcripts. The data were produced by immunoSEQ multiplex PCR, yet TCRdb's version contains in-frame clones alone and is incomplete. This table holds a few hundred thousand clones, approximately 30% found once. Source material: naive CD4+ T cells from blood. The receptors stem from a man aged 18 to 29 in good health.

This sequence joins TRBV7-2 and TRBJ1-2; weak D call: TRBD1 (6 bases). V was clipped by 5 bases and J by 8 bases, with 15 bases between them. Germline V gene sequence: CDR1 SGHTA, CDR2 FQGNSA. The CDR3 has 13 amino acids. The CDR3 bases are TGTGCCAGCAGCCCCAGAGGACAGTTGGGCTACACCTTC. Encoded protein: CASSPRGQLGYTF.

In DNA form, the CDR3 reads TGTGCCAGCAGCGTTTTGACTAGCTCCTACAATGAGCAGTTCTTC. Translation: CASSVLTSSYNEQFF. The chain combines TRBV9 with TRBJ2-1; a weak D match, TRBD2 (6 bases). Trimming shortened V by 2 bases and J by 0 bases, and 9 bases separated the two germline ends. The germline CDR1 and CDR2 sequences are SGDLS and YYNGEE. This CDR3 comprises 15 residues.

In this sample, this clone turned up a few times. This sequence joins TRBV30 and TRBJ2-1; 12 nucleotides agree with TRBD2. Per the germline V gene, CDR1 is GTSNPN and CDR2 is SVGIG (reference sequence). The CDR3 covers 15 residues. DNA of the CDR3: TGTGCTTCAGCTGGTCGACTAGCGGGAGAGTCTGAGCAGTTCTTC. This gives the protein CASAGRLAGESEQFF.

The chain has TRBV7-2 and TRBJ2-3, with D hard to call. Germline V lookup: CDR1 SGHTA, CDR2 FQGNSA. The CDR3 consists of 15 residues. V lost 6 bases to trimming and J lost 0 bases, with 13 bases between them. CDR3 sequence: CASRNRVSSTDTQYF. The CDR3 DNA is TGTGCCAGCAGAAATCGGGTATCTAGCACAGATACGCAGTATTTT.

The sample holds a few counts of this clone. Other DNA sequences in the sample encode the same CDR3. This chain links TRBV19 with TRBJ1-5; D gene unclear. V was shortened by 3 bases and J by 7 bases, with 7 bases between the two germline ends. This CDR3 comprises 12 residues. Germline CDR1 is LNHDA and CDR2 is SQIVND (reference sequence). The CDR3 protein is CASSIGWQPQHF. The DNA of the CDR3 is TGTGCCAGTAGTATTGGGTGGCAGCCCCAGCATTTT.

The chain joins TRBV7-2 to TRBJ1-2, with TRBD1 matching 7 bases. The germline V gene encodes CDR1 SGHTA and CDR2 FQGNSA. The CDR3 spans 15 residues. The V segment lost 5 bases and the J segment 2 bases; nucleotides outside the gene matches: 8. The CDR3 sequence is CASSRRQGGNYGYTF. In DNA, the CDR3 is TGTGCCAGCAGCCGGAGGCAGGGGGGGAACTATGGCTACACCTTC.

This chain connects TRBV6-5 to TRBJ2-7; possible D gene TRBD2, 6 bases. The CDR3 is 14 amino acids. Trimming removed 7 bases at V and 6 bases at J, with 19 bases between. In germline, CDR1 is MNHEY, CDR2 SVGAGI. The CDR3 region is CASTQGGLGFEQYF. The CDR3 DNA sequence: TGTGCCAGCACCCAAGGAGGGCTCGGGTTCGAGCAGTACTTC.

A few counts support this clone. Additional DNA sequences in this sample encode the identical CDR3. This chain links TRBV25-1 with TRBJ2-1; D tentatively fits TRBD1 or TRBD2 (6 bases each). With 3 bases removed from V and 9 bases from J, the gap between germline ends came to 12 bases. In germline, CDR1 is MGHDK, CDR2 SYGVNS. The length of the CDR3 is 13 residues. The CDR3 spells CASSEWGAGEQFF. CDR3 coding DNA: TGTGCCAGCAGTGAGTGGGGGGCGGGTGAGCAGTTCTTC. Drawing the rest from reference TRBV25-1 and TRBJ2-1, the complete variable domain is EADIYQTPRYLVIGTGKKITLECSQTMGHDKMYWYQQDPGMELHLIHYSYGVNSTEKGDLSSESTVSRIRTEHFPLTLESARPSHTSQYLCASSEWGAGEQFFGPGTRLTVL.

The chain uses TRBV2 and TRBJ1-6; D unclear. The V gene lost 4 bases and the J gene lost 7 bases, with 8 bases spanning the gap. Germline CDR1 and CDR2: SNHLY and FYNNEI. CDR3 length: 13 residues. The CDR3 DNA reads TGTGCCAGCAGTGTTGGCGGCAATTCACCCCTCCACTTT. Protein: CASSVGGNSPLHF.

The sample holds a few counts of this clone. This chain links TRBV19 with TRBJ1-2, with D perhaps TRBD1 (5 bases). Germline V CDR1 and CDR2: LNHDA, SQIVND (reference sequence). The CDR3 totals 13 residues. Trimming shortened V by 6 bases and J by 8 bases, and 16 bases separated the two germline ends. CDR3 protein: CASSTRDQGGYTF. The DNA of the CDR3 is TGTGCCAGTAGCACCCGGGACCAAGGCGGCTACACCTTC.

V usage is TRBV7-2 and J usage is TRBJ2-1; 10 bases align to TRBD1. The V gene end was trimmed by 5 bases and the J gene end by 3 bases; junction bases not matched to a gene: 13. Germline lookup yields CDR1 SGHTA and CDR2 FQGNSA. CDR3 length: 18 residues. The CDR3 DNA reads TGTGCCAGCAGCCTAGGCCCCCCGGGACAGGGGTACTACAATGAGCAGTTCTTC. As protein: CASSLGPPGQGYYNEQFF.

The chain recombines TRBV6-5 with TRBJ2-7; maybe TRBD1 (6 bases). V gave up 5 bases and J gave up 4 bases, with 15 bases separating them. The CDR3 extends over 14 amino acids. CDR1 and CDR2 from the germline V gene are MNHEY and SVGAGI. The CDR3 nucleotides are TGTGCCAGCAGTCCACCGGGACAACCATACGAGCAGTACTTC. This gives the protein CASSPPGQPYEQYF.

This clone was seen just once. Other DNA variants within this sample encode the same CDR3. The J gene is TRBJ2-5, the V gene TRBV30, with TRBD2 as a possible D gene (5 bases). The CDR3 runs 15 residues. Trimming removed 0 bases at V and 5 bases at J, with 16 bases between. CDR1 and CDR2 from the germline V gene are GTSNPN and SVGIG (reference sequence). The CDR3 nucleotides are TGTGCCTGGAGTGTGCGAGGGAGTCGTGAGGAGACCCAGTACTTC. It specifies CAWSVRGSREETQYF.

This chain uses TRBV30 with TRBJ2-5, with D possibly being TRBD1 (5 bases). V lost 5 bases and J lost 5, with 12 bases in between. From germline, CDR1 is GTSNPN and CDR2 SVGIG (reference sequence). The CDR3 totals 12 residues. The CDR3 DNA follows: TGTGCCTGGGGGAATGGGGCGGAGACCCAGTACTTC. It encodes CAWGNGAETQYF.

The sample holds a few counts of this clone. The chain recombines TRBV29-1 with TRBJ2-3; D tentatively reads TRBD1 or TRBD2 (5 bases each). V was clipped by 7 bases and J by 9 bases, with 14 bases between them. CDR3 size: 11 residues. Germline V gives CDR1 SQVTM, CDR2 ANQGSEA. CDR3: CSAEWGRTQYF. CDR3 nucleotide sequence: TGCAGCGCCGAATGGGGACGGACGCAGTATTTT.

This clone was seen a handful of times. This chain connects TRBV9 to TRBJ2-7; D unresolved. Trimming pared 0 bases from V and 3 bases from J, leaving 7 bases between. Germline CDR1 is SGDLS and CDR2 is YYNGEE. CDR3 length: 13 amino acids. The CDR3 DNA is TGTGCCAGCAGCGTAGCTCACGGCTACGAGCAGTACTTC. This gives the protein CASSVAHGYEQYF. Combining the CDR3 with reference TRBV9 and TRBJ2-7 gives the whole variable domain DSGVTQTPKHLITATGQRVTLRCSPRSGDLSVYWYQQSLDQGLQFLIQYYNGEERAKGNILERFSAQQFPDLHSELNLSSLELGDSALYFCASSVAHGYEQYFGPGTRLTVT.

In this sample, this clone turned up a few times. The CDR3 here is CASSDPASTDTQYF. CDR3 coding DNA: TGTGCCAGCAGTGACCCCGCTAGCACAGATACGCAGTATTTT. The chain uses TRBV25-1 and TRBJ2-3; D remains ambiguous. The germline V gene has CDR1 MGHDK and CDR2 SYGVNS. Trimming pared 3 bases from V and 0 bases from J, leaving 7 bases between. The CDR3 sequence is 14 residues long.

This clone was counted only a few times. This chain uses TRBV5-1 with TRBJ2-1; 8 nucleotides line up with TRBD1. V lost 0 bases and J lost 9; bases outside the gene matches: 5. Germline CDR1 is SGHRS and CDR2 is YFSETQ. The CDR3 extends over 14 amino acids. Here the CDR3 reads CASSLDNRGSEQFF. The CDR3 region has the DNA TGCGCCAGCAGCTTGGATAACAGGGGGAGTGAGCAGTTCTTC.

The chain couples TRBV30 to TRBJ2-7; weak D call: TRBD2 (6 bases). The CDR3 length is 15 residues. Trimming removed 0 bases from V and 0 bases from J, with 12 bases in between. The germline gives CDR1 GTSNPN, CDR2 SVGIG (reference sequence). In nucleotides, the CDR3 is TGTGCCTGGAGTGTCCTCTCGGGACTCTCCTACGAGCAGTACTTC. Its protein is CAWSVLSGLSYEQYF. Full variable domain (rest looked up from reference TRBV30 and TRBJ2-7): SQTIHQWPATLVQPVGSPLSLECTVEGTSNPNLYWYRQAAGRGLQLLFYSVGIGQISSEVPQNLSASRPQDRQFILSSKKLLLSDSGFYLCAWSVLSGLSYEQYFGPGTRLTVT.

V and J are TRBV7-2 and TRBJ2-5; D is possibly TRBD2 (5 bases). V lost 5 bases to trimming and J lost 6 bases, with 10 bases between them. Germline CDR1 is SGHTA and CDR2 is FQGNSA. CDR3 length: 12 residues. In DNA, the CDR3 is TGTGCCAGCAGCCCCACCGGGAAGACCCAGTACTTC. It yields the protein CASSPTGKTQYF. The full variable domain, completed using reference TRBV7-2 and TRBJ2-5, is GAGVSQSPSNKVTEKGKDVELRCDPISGHTALYWYRQSLGQGLEFLIYFQGNSAPDKSGLPSDRFSAERTGGSVSTLTIQRTQQEDSAVYLCASSPTGKTQYFGPGTRLLVL.

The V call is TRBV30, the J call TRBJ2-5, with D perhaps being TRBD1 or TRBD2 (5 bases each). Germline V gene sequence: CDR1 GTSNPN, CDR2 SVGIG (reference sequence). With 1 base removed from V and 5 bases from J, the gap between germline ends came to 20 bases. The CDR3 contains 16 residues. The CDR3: CAWSAQTGAVRETQYF. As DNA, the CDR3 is TGTGCCTGGAGTGCACAAACCGGGGCGGTTCGGGAGACCCAGTACTTC.

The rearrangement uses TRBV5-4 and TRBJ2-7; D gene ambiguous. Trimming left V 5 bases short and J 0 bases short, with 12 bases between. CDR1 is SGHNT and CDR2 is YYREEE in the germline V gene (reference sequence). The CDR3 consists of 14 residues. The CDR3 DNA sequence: TGTGCCAGCAGTGTGGGGTCGAGCTCCTACGAGCAGTACTTC. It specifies CASSVGSSSYEQYF.

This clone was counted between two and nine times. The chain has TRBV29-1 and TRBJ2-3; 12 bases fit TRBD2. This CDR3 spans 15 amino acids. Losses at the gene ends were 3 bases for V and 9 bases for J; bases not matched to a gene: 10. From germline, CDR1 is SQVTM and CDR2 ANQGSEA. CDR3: CSVDKTSGRSGTQYF. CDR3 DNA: TGCAGCGTTGATAAGACTAGCGGGAGATCCGGCACGCAGTATTTT.

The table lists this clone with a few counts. CDR3 region: CASSDPSGGSNEQFF. CDR3 nucleotide sequence: TGTGCCAGCAGTGATCCCTCGGGAGGATCCAATGAGCAGTTCTTC. This sequence joins TRBV25-1 and TRBJ2-1; TRBD2 aligns across 7 bases. The CDR3 totals 15 residues. Germline V gives CDR1 MGHDK, CDR2 SYGVNS. The V and J ends lost 3 bases and 6 bases, in that order; junction bases with no gene match: 8. Together with reference TRBV25-1 and TRBJ2-1, the CDR3 gives the full variable domain: EADIYQTPRYLVIGTGKKITLECSQTMGHDKMYWYQQDPGMELHLIHYSYGVNSTEKGDLSSESTVSRIRTEHFPLTLESARPSHTSQYLCASSDPSGGSNEQFFGPGTRLTVL.

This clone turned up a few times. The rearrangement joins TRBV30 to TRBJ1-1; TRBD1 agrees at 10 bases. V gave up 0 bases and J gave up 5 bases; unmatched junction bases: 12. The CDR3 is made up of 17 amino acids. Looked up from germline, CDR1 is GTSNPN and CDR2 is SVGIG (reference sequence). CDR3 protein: CAWSVPRDRGAGTEAFF. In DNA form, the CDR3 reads TGTGCCTGGAGTGTCCCAAGGGACAGGGGCGCGGGGACTGAAGCTTTCTTT.

The CDR3 protein is CASSIQSSYNEQFF. The CDR3 DNA is TGTGCCAGCAGTATCCAGAGCTCCTACAATGAGCAGTTCTTC. The gene calls are TRBV6-6 and TRBJ2-1, with unresolved D. V lost 5 bases, J lost 0 bases, and 8 bases lay in between. CDR3 size: 14 residues. CDR1 is MNHNY and CDR2 is SVGAGI in the germline V gene (reference sequence).

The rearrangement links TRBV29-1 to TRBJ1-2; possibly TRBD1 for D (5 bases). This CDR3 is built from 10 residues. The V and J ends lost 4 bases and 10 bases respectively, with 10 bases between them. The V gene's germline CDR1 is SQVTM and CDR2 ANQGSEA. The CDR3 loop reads CSVGQFPYTF. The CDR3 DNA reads TGCAGCGTTGGACAGTTTCCCTACACCTTC.

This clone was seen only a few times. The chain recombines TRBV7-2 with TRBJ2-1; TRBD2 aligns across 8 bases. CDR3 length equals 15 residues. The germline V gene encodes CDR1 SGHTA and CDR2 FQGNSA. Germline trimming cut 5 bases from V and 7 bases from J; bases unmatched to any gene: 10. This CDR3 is CASSPKGLVGNEQFF. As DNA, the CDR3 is TGTGCCAGCAGCCCTAAGGGACTAGTCGGAAATGAGCAGTTCTTC.

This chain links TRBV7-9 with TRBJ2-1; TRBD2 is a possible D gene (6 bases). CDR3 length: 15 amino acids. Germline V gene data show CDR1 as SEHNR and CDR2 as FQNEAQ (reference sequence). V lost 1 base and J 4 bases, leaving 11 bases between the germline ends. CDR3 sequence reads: CASSLVSSAYNEQFF. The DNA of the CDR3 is TGTGCCAGCAGCTTAGTATCTAGCGCATACAATGAGCAGTTCTTC.

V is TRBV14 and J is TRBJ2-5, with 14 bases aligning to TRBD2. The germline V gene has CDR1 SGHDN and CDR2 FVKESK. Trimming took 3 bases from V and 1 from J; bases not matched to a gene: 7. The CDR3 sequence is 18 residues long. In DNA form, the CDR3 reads TGTGCCAGCAGCCAGGGACTAGCGGGAGATTGGGGCCAAGAGACCCAGTACTTC. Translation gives CASSQGLAGDWGQETQYF.

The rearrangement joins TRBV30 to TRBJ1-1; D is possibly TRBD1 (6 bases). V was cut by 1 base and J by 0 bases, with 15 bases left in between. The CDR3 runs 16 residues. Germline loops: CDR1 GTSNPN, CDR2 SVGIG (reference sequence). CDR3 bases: TGTGCCTGGAGTGACATCAGCAGGGGAATGAACACTGAAGCTTTCTTT. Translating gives CAWSDISRGMNTEAFF. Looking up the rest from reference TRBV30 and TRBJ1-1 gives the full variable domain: SQTIHQWPATLVQPVGSPLSLECTVEGTSNPNLYWYRQAAGRGLQLLFYSVGIGQISSEVPQNLSASRPQDRQFILSSKKLLLSDSGFYLCAWSDISRGMNTEAFFGQGTRLTVV.

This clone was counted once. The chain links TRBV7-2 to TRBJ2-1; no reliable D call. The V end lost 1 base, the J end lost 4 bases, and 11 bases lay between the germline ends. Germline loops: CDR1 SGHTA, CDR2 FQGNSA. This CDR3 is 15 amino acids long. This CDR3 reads CASSLGGVGYNEQFF. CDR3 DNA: TGTGCCAGCAGCTTAGGAGGAGTGGGGTACAATGAGCAGTTCTTC.